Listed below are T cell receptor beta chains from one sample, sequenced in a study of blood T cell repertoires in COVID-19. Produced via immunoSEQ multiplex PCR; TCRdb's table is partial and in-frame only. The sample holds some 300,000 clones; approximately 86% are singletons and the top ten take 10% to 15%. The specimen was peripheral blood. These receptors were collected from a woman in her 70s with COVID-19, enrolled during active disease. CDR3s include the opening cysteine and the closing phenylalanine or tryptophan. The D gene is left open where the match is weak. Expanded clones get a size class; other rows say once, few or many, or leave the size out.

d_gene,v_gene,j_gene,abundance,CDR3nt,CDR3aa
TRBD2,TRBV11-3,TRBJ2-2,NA,TGTGCCAGCAGCATCCACGCTCTTGGCGGGGGCGGGGAGCTGTTTTTT,CASSIHALGGGGELFF
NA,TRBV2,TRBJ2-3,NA,TGTGCCAGCAAGGGGCCCCAGGGGAGTCGGGGCACAGATACGCAGTATTTT,CASKGPQGSRGTDTQYF
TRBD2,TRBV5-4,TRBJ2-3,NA,TGTGCCAGCAGCTTGGGACTAGCGGGGGTCACAGATACGCAGTATTTT,CASSLGLAGVTDTQYF
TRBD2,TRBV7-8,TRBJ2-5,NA,TGTGCCAGCAGCTTGAGACCCGAACCTAGCCGGGCGGGGGGAGAGACCCAGTACTTC,CASSLRPEPSRAGGETQYF
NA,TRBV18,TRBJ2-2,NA,TGTGCCAGCTCACCACAACAGGCAACCGGGGAGCTGTTTTTT,CASSPQQATGELFF
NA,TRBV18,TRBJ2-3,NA,TGTGCCAGCTCACCGGGGACTGGCTACACAGATACGCAGTATTTT,CASSPGTGYTDTQYF
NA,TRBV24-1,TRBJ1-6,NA,TGTGCCAAGAAGCAGGGCATGGGTTCCTATAATTCACCCCTCCACTTT,CAKKQGMGSYNSPLHF
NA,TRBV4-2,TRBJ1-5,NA,TGTGCCAGCAGCCCAGGCGGGTGGGATTATAGCAATCAGCCCCAGCATTTT,CASSPGGWDYSNQPQHF
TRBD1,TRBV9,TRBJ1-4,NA,TGTGCCAGCAGCGCTTCGGGACAGGGGGCAGGAGGGGAAAAACTGTTTTTT,CASSASGQGAGGEKLFF
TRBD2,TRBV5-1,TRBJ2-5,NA,TGCGCCAGCAGCTTCGGGCGGGGGGGCTATGAAGAGACCCAGTACTTC,CASSFGRGGYEETQYF
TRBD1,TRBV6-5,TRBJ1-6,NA,TGTGCCAGCAGGCCGGGACAGGGCTCCTCACCCCTCCACTTT,CASRPGQGSSPLHF
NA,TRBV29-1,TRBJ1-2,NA,TGCAGCGTTGAAGATCTACAGGCGCGGAACTATGGCTACACCTTC,CSVEDLQARNYGYTF
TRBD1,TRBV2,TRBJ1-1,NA,TGTGCCAGCAGTGGACAGGGTTGGGAGACTGAAGCTTTCTTT,CASSGQGWETEAFF
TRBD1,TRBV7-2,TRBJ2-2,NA,TGTGCCAGCAGCTTAGTGGGGACAGGGATTGTTGGGGAGCTGTTTTTT,CASSLVGTGIVGELFF
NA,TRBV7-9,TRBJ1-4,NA,TGTGCCAGCACCAAGATCCCTTGGCAGGGAATGAAAAAACTGTTTTTT,CASTKIPWQGMKKLFF
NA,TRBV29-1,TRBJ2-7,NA,TGCAGCGTTTTGACAGACTACGAGCAGTACTTC,CSVLTDYEQYF
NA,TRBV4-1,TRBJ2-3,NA,TGCGCCAGCAGCCAAAGCGAGGCTCCAGATACGCAGTATTTT,CASSQSEAPDTQYF
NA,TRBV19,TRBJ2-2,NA,TGTGCCAGTAGTATTCACGGGGGTAGGTCCGGGGAGCTGTTTTTT,CASSIHGGRSGELFF
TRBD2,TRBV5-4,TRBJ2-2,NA,TGTGCCAGCAGCTTACCTAGCGGGGGGGCCGGGACCGGGGAGCTGTTTTTT,CASSLPSGGAGTGELFF
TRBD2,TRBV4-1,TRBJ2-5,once,TGCGCCAGCAGCCAAGATACGGTTACGGCGGGGGGGCTTCAAGAGACCCAGTACTTC,CASSQDTVTAGGLQETQYF
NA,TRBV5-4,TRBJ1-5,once,TGTGCCAGCAGCCCTAATGGGGGGAGCAATCAGCCCCAGCATTTT,CASSPNGGSNQPQHF
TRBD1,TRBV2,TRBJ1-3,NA,TGTGCCAGCAGTGAAGCGGGGACAGGGAGTGGAAACACCATATATTTT,CASSEAGTGSGNTIYF
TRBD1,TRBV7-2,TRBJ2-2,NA,TGTGCCAGCGAACGACAGGGTCACAAGGGCGGGGAGCTGTTTTTT,CASERQGHKGGELFF
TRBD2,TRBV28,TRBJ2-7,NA,TGTGCCAGCAGTCTCCCCGGAGGAGCGGGGGGCCGTCCACTCCAGGGGTACGAGCAGTACTTC,CASSLPGGAGGRPLQGYEQYF
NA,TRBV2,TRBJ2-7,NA,TGTGCCAGCAGTGAGGCTGGGACTCTTTTTTACGAGCAGTACTTC,CASSEAGTLFYEQYF
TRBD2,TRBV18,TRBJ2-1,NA,TGTGCCAGCTCACACCCTACTAGCGTAACCCTCAATAAGCAGTTCTTC,CASSHPTSVTLNKQFF
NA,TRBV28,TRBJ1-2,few,TGTGCCAGCCTCCCGGGAGGGAGCTTCGGCTACACCTTC,CASLPGGSFGYTF
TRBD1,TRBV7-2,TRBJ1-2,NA,TGTGCCAGCAGCTTCCCCCGGGACAGGGGCGCCTCTAACTATGGCTACACCTTC,CASSFPRDRGASNYGYTF
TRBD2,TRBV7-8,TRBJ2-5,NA,TGTGCCAGCAGCTTAGTGGCTAGCGGAAAAGAGACCCAGTACTTC,CASSLVASGKETQYF
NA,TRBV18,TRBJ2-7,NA,TGTGCCAGCTCACCTAAGACAGGATCCGAGCAGTACTTC,CASSPKTGSEQYF
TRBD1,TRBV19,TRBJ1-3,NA,TGTGCCAGTAGTGTTTGGACAGGGTTCTCTGGAAACACCATATATTTT,CASSVWTGFSGNTIYF
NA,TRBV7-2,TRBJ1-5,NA,TGTGCCAGCAGCTTAATCAGGGCCCAGCCCCAGCATTTT,CASSLIRAQPQHF
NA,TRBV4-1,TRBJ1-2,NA,TGCGCCAGCAGCCAAATTGGCAGCTATGGCTACACCTTC,CASSQIGSYGYTF
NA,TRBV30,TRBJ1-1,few,TGTGCCTGGACGTATCGCTGGAGGAGGGACACTGAAGCTTTCTTT,CAWTYRWRRDTEAFF
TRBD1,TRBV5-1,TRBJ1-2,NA,TGCGCCAGCAGCTTGGCCGGGACAGAGGGCTACACCTTC,CASSLAGTEGYTF
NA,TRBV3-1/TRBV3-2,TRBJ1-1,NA,TGTGCCAGCAGCCAAGACCGGGGGGGCAACACTGAAGCTTTCTTT,CASSQDRGGNTEAFF
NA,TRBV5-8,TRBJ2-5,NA,TGTGCCAGCAGCCTCAGGCTTAAAGAGACCCAGTACTTC,CASSLRLKETQYF
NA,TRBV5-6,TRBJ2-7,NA,TGTGCCAGCAGCTTTGGAGGACGCGAGCTAAGGAGTGAGCAGTACTTC,CASSFGGRELRSEQYF
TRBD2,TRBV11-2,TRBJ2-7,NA,TGTGCCAGCAGCTTCGGACTAGCGGGGGGCCATACCTCCTACGAGCAGTACTTC,CASSFGLAGGHTSYEQYF
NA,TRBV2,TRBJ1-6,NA,TGTGCCAGCAGTGAGGGAGGAGGTTCACCCCTCCACTTT,CASSEGGGSPLHF
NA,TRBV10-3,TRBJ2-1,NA,TGTGCCATCAGCCCATCGGCGGGGCGGGAGCAGTTCTTC,CAISPSAGREQFF
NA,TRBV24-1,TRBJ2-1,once,TGTGCCACCAGTGAATCTGACAGAGAGCAGTTCTTC,CATSESDREQFF